This TCR beta chain is drawn from a study of T cells after posttransplantation cyclophosphamide. General study points: Recipient CMV seropositivity and CMV reactivation strongly tracked TRB clonality. Blood and skin or GI T cell repertoires showed limited TRB overlap. Donor CD8+ memory clones often dominated recipient blood repertoires at later times.

This clone has at least ten counts. What it binds is unknown. Produced via immunoSEQ multiplex PCR; TCRdb's table is partial and in-frame only. Observed in the sample are about 8,700 clones, none of them singletons. Cyclophosphamide on days +3 and +4 followed busulfan-fludarabine conditioning and a marrow graft. After removal of 1 base from V and 4 bases from J, the junction contained 4 bases not matched to a gene. The CDR3 has 16 amino acids. The sequence was collected from a male patient between 25 and 39 years old who received an allogeneic stem cell transplant from an unrelated donor, was CMV-positive, and had acute and chronic GVHD. The T cells may partly be graft donor cells. The chain recombines TRBV12-3 or TRBV12-4 with TRBJ2-5; 12 positions agree with TRBD2. The sequencing used PBMCs, collected after an allogeneic stem cell transplant with post-transplant cyclophosphamide. The CDR3 DNA reads as TGTGCCAGCAGTTTAGGACTAGCGGGAGCCCCAGAGACCCAGTACTTC. This sequence encodes CASSLGLAGAPETQYF.